Each of the 26 T cell receptor beta chains below was sequenced from the same sample in a study of CD8+CD57+ T cells in acquired aplastic anemia. Those patients picked for sequencing had displayed CD8+CD57+ cell expansion on flow cytometry. CDR3 and TCR beta VDJ profiling relied on genomic DNA as the template. MiXCR, run by TCRdb on the reads, gives a single entry per CDR3 protein. The sample lists roughly 100,000 distinct CDR3 sequences, 55% to 80% occurring once. The specimen sequenced was sorted CD4+, CD8+, or CD8+CD57+ T cells (not recorded which) from PBMCs. All receptors derive from a human donor with aplastic anemia.

The chain combines TRBV24-1 with TRBJ1-1; 8 bases line up with TRBD1. The germline CDR1 and CDR2 sequences are KGHDR and SFDVKD. V dropped 3 bases and J dropped 8; count of bases not matched to a gene: 4. The CDR3 loop spans 13 amino acids. CDR3 in DNA: TGTGCCACCAGTGATGAGAGGACAGGGGAAGCTTTCTTT. It translates to CATSDERTGEAFF.

The rearrangement joins TRBV19 to TRBJ1-2; D is unclear. Germline V gene sequence: CDR1 LNHDA, CDR2 SQIVND (reference sequence). The V gene lost 0 bases and the J gene lost 4 bases, with 3 bases spanning the gap. This CDR3 is 12 amino acids long. CDR3 sequence: CASSIDGYGYTF. Here the CDR3 DNA reads TGTGCCAGTAGTATAGACGGCTATGGCTACACCTTC.

Ten or more counts support this clonotype. The rearrangement joins TRBV6-1 to TRBJ2-1; TRBD1 agrees at 7 bases. J was trimmed by 4 bases and V by 6 bases; bases with no gene match: 15. Germline lookup yields CDR1 MNHNS and CDR2 SASEGT. There are 17 residues in the CDR3. CDR3 coding DNA: TGTGCCAGCAGGCCTAGCCTCAACAGGGGCCCGTACAATGAGCAGTTCTTC. Amino acid sequence: CASRPSLNRGPYNEQFF.

This chain links TRBV10-3 with TRBJ2-7, with D possibly matching TRBD1 (8 bases). This CDR3 region has 15 residues. Germline CDR1 and CDR2: ENHRY and SYGVKD. V was clipped by 2 bases and J by 5 bases, with 16 bases between them. CDR3 DNA: TGTGCCATCAGTGAGGCCACACAGGGGGGGGACGAGCAGTACTTC. This sequence encodes CAISEATQGGDEQYF.

The chain combines TRBV15 with TRBJ2-7, with D tentatively TRBD1 or TRBD2 (6 bases each). CDR1 is LNHNV and CDR2 is YYDKDF in the germline V gene (reference sequence). The CDR3 sequence is 14 residues long. The V end was cut by 1 base, the J end by 0 bases, with 7 bases between. The chain's CDR3 is CATSRGGASYEQYF. CDR3 bases: TGTGCCACCAGCAGAGGGGGGGCCTCCTACGAGCAGTACTTC.

J is TRBJ2-3 and V is TRBV5-1, with D perhaps matching TRBD2 (5 bases). This CDR3 comprises 15 residues. Germline CDR1 SGHRS, CDR2 YFSETQ. Trimming pared 0 bases from V and 4 bases from J, leaving 12 bases between. The CDR3 nucleotides read TGCGCCAGCAGCTTGGATCCGGGAAATCCAGATACGCAGTATTTT. Residues: CASSLDPGNPDTQYF.

The chain recombines TRBV2 with TRBJ2-5; TRBD2 agrees at 11 bases. CDR3 length: 15 residues. Trimming at V came to 7 bases and at J to 5 bases, leaving 9 bases not matched to a gene. Germline assignment: CDR1 SNHLY and CDR2 FYNNEI. This CDR3 reads CASKRTSGGVETQYF. CDR3 in DNA: TGTGCCAGCAAGAGAACTAGCGGGGGAGTGGAGACCCAGTACTTC.

The CDR3 DNA reads as TGCAGTGCTCCAGCCCAGAGGGCCACCGGGGAGCTGTTTTTT. It yields the protein CSAPAQRATGELFF. This chain links TRBV20-1 with TRBJ2-2; maybe TRBD2 (5 bases). Trimming left V 5 bases short and J 4 bases short, with 14 bases between. The V gene's germline CDR1 is DFQATT and CDR2 SNEGSKA (reference sequence). The CDR3 totals 14 residues.

The V and J genes are TRBV20-1 and TRBJ2-7; 12 bases align to TRBD2. In germline, CDR1 is DFQATT, CDR2 SNEGSKA (reference sequence). There are 14 residues in the CDR3. Trimming removed 4 bases from V and 3 bases from J; junction bases left unmatched: 4. CDR3 residues: CSAKGLAGIYEQYF. CDR3 DNA: TGCAGTGCTAAAGGACTAGCGGGGATCTACGAGCAGTACTTC.

As to this clonotype: This clone may be a read error of a much larger clone one base away. The genes are TRBV20-1 and TRBJ2-3, with 12 bases lining up with TRBD2. The V gene end was trimmed by 0 bases and the J gene end by 3 bases; junction bases not matched to a gene: 13. CDR3 length: 19 amino acids. Germline CDR1 is DFQATT and CDR2 is SNEGSKA (reference sequence). DNA of the CDR3: TGCAGTGCTAGAGATCCCCCCGTTAGCGGGACTAGCGGGACAGATACGCAGTATTTT. It specifies CSARDPPVSGTSGTDTQYF.

The rearrangement links TRBV7-2 to TRBJ2-7; 9 positions match TRBD1. The junction had 11 bases not matched to a gene; V was cut back by 5 bases and J by 9 bases. Germline CDR1 SGHTA, CDR2 FQGNSA. The CDR3 covers 14 residues. The CDR3 region is CASSPPGQGTVQYF. The CDR3 DNA sequence: TGTGCCAGCAGCCCCCCGGGACAGGGTACTGTGCAGTACTTC.

The rearrangement uses TRBV7-9 and TRBJ2-7; D is uncertain. The CDR3 loop spans 13 amino acids. V lost 6 bases and J lost 5, with 14 bases in between. CDR1 is SEHNR, CDR2 FQNEAQ, per germline (reference sequence). CDR3 sequence (DNA): TGTGCCAGCAGTTGGAGTAATGAGGACGAGCAGTACTTC. It codes for CASSWSNEDEQYF. Drawing the rest from reference TRBV7-9 and TRBJ2-7, the complete variable domain is DTGVSQNPRHKITKRGQNVTFRCDPISEHNRLYWYRQTLGQGPEFLTYFQNEAQLEKSRLLSDRFSAERPKGSFSTLEIQRTEQGDSAMYLCASSWSNEDEQYFGPGTRLTVT.

J is TRBJ2-7 and V is TRBV20-1, with 7 positions matching TRBD1. J was trimmed by 2 bases and V by 5 bases; bases with no gene match: 6. This CDR3 is 13 amino acids long. Germline lookup yields CDR1 DFQATT and CDR2 SNEGSKA (reference sequence). The CDR3 is CSAWDREAYEQYF. The CDR3 DNA follows: TGCAGTGCTTGGGACAGAGAGGCCTACGAGCAGTACTTC.

This sequence joins TRBV20-1 and TRBJ2-5, with D possibly being TRBD1 or TRBD2 (5 bases each). This CDR3 is 16 amino acids long. The V end lost 4 bases, the J end lost 5 bases, and 23 bases lay between the germline ends. From germline, CDR1 is DFQATT and CDR2 SNEGSKA (reference sequence). CDR3 bases: TGCAGTGCTACCACAATCCAGGGACCGGGCGGGGAGACCCAGTACTTC. Its translation is CSATTIQGPGGETQYF.

This chain connects TRBV2 to TRBJ1-2, with a tentative D call TRBD1 (6 bases). The CDR3 loop spans 16 amino acids. V was pared by 6 bases and J by 1 base, with 18 bases between. Germline V gene lookup returns CDR1 SNHLY and CDR2 FYNNEI. CDR3 in DNA: TGTGCCAGCAGAAAGACAGGAAGAGACGTTAACTATGGCTACACCTTC. It specifies CASRKTGRDVNYGYTF. Complete variable domain (other parts from reference TRBV2 and TRBJ1-2): EPEVTQTPSHQVTQMGQEVILRCVPISNHLYFYWYRQILGQKVEFLVSFYNNEISEKSEIFDDQFSVERPDGSNFTLKIRSTKLEDSAMYFCASRKTGRDVNYGYTFGSGTRLTVV.

The rearrangement links TRBV20-1 to TRBJ1-4; 7 bases are a match to TRBD1. Germline V gene lookup returns CDR1 DFQATT and CDR2 SNEGSKA (reference sequence). The CDR3 is made up of 14 amino acids. The ends lost 6 bases at V and 5 bases at J; junction bases unmatched: 9. The CDR3 DNA sequence: TGCAGTGCGAATTGGGGGACAGAGAATGAAAAACTGTTTTTT. It specifies CSANWGTENEKLFF.

This clonotype was detected only a few times. The chain uses TRBV19 and TRBJ1-2, with TRBD1 matching 9 bases. V trimming: 3 bases; J trimming: 4 bases; junction bases outside the gene matches: 6. Looked up from germline, CDR1 is LNHDA and CDR2 is SQIVND (reference sequence). CDR3 size: 15 residues. The CDR3 sequence: CASSIPTGGGYGYTF. Here the CDR3 DNA reads TGTGCCAGTAGTATCCCGACAGGGGGGGGCTATGGCTACACCTTC. The whole variable domain, remainder taken from reference TRBV19 and TRBJ1-2, is DGGITQSPKYLFRKEGQNVTLSCEQNLNHDAMYWYRQDPGQGLRLIYYSQIVNDFQKGDIAEGYSVSREKKESFPLTVTSAQKNPTAFYLCASSIPTGGGYGYTFGSGTRLTVV.

The chain employs TRBV20-1 and TRBJ2-7, with 8 bases that match TRBD2. J gave up 3 bases and V 1 base, and 8 bases lay outside the gene matches. CDR1 is DFQATT, CDR2 SNEGSKA, per germline (reference sequence). CDR3 length: 15 residues. The CDR3 region is CSARGGAGGLYEQYF. CDR3 DNA sequence: TGCAGTGCTAGAGGAGGGGCGGGGGGTCTCTACGAGCAGTACTTC.

This clonotype was counted only a few times. The rearrangement links TRBV2 to TRBJ1-5; D might be TRBD1 (6 bases). The CDR3 spans 14 residues. Germline CDR1 is SNHLY and CDR2 is FYNNEI. Trimming pared 7 bases from V and 7 bases from J, leaving 17 bases between. This CDR3 is CASTLTGGGQPQHF. CDR3 sequence (DNA): TGTGCCAGCACCTTGACAGGAGGAGGACAGCCCCAGCATTTT. Full variable domain (remainder filled in from reference TRBV2 and TRBJ1-5): EPEVTQTPSHQVTQMGQEVILRCVPISNHLYFYWYRQILGQKVEFLVSFYNNEISEKSEIFDDQFSVERPDGSNFTLKIRSTKLEDSAMYFCASTLTGGGQPQHFGDGTRLSIL.

This clonotype was counted between two and nine times. The chain couples TRBV7-2 to TRBJ2-1; 8 nucleotides match TRBD1. The germline V gene encodes CDR1 SGHTA and CDR2 FQGNSA. This CDR3 region has 12 residues. Trimming removed 3 bases from V and 13 bases from J; junction bases left unmatched: 5. As DNA, the CDR3 is TGTGCCAGCAGCTTGGACAGGGTACTCCAGTTCTTC. It translates to CASSLDRVLQFF. The whole variable domain, remainder taken from reference TRBV7-2 and TRBJ2-1, is GAGVSQSPSNKVTEKGKDVELRCDPISGHTALYWYRQSLGQGLEFLIYFQGNSAPDKSGLPSDRFSAERTGGSVSTLTIQRTQQEDSAVYLCASSLDRVLQFFGPGTRLTVL.

By share of the sample, this clonotype is medium-sized (0.01 to 0.1%). DNA of the CDR3: TGTGCCAGCAGGGTGGAGGTTTGGGAGGAGCAGTACTTC. Amino acids: CASRVEVWEEQYF. V gene TRBV2 combines with J gene TRBJ2-7; D may be TRBD2 (5 bases). The CDR3 loop spans 13 amino acids. CDR1 and CDR2 from the germline V gene are SNHLY and FYNNEI. V lost 6 bases and J 7 bases, leaving 16 bases between the germline ends.

The chain combines TRBV2 with TRBJ1-1; D is undetermined. Germline values: CDR1 SNHLY, CDR2 FYNNEI. The V gene lost 4 bases and the J gene lost 3 bases, with 9 bases spanning the gap. CDR3 size: 13 residues. The CDR3 region has the DNA TGTGCCAGCAGTGGGGCGGGGTACACTGAAGCTTTCTTT. Protein sequence: CASSGAGYTEAFF.

This clonotype was counted a few times. The J gene is TRBJ2-7, the V gene TRBV14; tentatively, D is TRBD2 (5 bases). V was shortened by 2 bases and J by 7 bases, with 9 bases between the two germline ends. The CDR3 is 12 residues long. Germline CDR1 SGHDN, CDR2 FVKESK. In DNA form, the CDR3 reads TGTGCCAGCAGCCAATTGAAGCGGGAGCAGTACTTC. Translation: CASSQLKREQYF.

V and J are TRBV10-3 and TRBJ1-1; D gene unclear. V dropped 2 bases and J dropped 1 base, with 5 bases sitting between them. The CDR3 is 13 residues long. CDR1 is ENHRY, CDR2 SYGVKD, per germline. In DNA, the CDR3 is TGTGCCATCAGTGAGAAAACGAACACTGAAGCTTTCTTT. Protein product: CAISEKTNTEAFF.

V is TRBV2 and J is TRBJ1-5; D gene ambiguous. The V end was cut by 6 bases, the J end by 5 bases, with 17 bases between. This CDR3 region has 15 residues. CDR1 SNHLY and CDR2 FYNNEI come from the germline V gene. CDR3 nucleotide sequence: TGTGCCAGCAGCGAAAACCTAGACGGGTATCAGCCCCAGCATTTT. As protein: CASSENLDGYQPQHF.

This clonotype was seen repeatedly, ten times or more. Here the CDR3 DNA reads TGTGCCAGTAAATTTGGGGACAGTGCCTACGAGCAGTACTTC. It codes for CASKFGDSAYEQYF. The V call is TRBV19, the J call TRBJ2-7, with 7 positions matching TRBD1. The junction had 8 bases not matched to a gene; V was cut back by 7 bases and J by 2 bases. The CDR3 extends over 14 amino acids. Germline lookup yields CDR1 LNHDA and CDR2 SQIVND (reference sequence). Combining the CDR3 with reference TRBV19 and TRBJ2-7 gives the whole variable domain DGGITQSPKYLFRKEGQNVTLSCEQNLNHDAMYWYRQDPGQGLRLIYYSQIVNDFQKGDIAEGYSVSREKKESFPLTVTSAQKNPTAFYLCASKFGDSAYEQYFGPGTRLTVT.